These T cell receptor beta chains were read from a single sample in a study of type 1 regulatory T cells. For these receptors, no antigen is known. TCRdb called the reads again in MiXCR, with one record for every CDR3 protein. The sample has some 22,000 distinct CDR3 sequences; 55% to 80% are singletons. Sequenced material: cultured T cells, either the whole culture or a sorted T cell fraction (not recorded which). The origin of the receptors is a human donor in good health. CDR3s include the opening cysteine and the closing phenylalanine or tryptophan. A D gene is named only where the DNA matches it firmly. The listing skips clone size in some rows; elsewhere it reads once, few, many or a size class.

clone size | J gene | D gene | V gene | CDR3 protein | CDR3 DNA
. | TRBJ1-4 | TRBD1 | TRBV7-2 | CASSARTGVAEKLFF | TGTGCCAGCAGCGCCCGGACAGGGGTCGCTGAAAAACTGTTTTTT
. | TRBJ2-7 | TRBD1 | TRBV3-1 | CASSPQTGAEQYF | TGTGCCAGCAGCCCTCAGACAGGGGCCGAGCAGTACTTC
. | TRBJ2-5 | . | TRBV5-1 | CASSLALGPATETQYF | TGCGCCAGCAGCTTGGCTCTTGGACCCGCAACGGAGACCCAGTACTTC
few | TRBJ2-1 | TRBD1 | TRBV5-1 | CASSSYRGNNEQFF | TGCGCCAGCAGCTCGTACAGGGGGAACAATGAGCAGTTCTTC
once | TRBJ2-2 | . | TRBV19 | CASLSRGSTGELFF | TGTGCCAGTCTCTCACGAGGGAGCACCGGGGAGCTGTTTTTT
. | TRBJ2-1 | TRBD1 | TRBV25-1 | CASSSVGGQGTYNEQFF | TGTGCCAGCAGTTCCGTAGGGGGACAGGGCACCTACAATGAGCAGTTCTTC
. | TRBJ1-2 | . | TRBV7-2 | CASSLGTEYGYTF | TGTGCCAGCAGCTTAGGGACGGAGTATGGCTACACCTTC
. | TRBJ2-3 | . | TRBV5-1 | CASSLSQGPPRDTQYF | TGCGCCAGCAGCTTATCCCAGGGACCGCCGCGGGATACGCAGTATTTT
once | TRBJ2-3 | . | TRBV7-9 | CASSGALYKSTDTQYF | TGTGCCAGCAGCGGGGCCCTGTATAAGAGCACAGATACGCAGTATTTT
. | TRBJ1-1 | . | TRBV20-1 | CSATPGGLNTEAFF | TGCAGTGCTACCCCGGGTGGGTTGAACACTGAAGCTTTCTTT
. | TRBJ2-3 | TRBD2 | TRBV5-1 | CASSPDRGGASDTQYF | TGCGCCAGCAGCCCGGATCGCGGGGGGGCCTCAGATACGCAGTATTTT
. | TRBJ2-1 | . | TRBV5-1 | CASTTTVGGPNNEQFF | TGCGCCAGCACCACAACGGTGGGGGGGCCGAACAATGAGCAGTTCTTC
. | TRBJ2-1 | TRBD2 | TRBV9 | CASSATGGPNSEQFF | TGTGCCAGCAGCGCCACGGGGGGGCCGAATAGTGAGCAGTTCTTC
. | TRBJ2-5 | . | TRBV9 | CASSVTVGETQYF | TGTGCCAGCAGCGTAACGGTGGGGGAGACCCAGTACTTC
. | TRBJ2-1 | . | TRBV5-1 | CASSLGAPENEQFF | TGCGCCAGCAGCTTGGGGGCCCCGGAAAATGAGCAGTTCTTC
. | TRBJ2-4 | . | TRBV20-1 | CSAPEGGGGDIQYF | TGCAGTGCCCCCGAGGGGGGTGGAGGGGACATTCAGTACTTC
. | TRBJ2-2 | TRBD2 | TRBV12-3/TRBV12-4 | CASSSMGLAGAWGTGELFF | TGTGCCAGCAGTTCCATGGGACTAGCGGGGGCTTGGGGCACCGGGGAGCTGTTTTTT
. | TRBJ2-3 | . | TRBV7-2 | CASSPRGGREGTQYF | TGTGCCAGCAGCCCAAGGGGGGGCCGAGAGGGTACGCAGTATTTT
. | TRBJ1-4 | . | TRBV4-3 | CASSQEGTATNEKLFF | TGCGCCAGCAGCCAAGAGGGAACAGCAACTAATGAAAAACTGTTTTTT
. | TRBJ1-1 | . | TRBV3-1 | CASSQIFQRATEAFF | TGTGCCAGCAGCCAAATTTTCCAGAGAGCCACTGAAGCTTTCTTT
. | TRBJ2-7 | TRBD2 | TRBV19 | CARTKRGPGYEQYF | TGTGCCAGAACAAAGCGGGGCCCAGGGTACGAGCAGTACTTC
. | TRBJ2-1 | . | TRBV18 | CVSSPPRPPENEQFF | TGTGTCAGCTCACCACCTCGCCCGCCTGAAAATGAGCAGTTCTTC
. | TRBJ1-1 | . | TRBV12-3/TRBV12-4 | CASSRVWGTEAFF | TGTGCCAGCAGTCGGGTTTGGGGTACTGAAGCTTTCTTT
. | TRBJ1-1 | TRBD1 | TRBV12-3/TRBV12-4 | CASSPQGAGTEAFF | TGTGCCAGCAGCCCACAGGGGGCGGGTACTGAAGCTTTCTTT
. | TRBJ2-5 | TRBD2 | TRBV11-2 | CASSLFGGGRETQYF | TGTGCCAGCAGCTTATTCGGCGGGGGGAGGGAGACCCAGTACTTC
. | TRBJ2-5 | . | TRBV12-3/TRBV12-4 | CASSLYQSRKTQYF | TGTGCCAGCAGTTTATATCAATCGCGAAAGACCCAGTACTTC
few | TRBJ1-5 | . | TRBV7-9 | CASSLDNQPQHF | TGTGCCAGCAGCTTAGATAATCAGCCCCAGCATTTT
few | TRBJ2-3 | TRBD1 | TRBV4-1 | CASSPGTTGSPDTQYF | TGCGCCAGCAGCCCGGGGACGACAGGGTCCCCAGATACGCAGTATTTT
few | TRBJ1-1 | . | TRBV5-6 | CASSFVNRENTEAFF | TGTGCCAGCAGCTTTGTTAACAGGGAGAACACTGAAGCTTTCTTT
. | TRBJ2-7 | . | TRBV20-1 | CSARVVRLADPLYEQYF | TGCAGTGCTAGAGTGGTGAGGTTGGCCGATCCGCTCTACGAGCAGTACTTC
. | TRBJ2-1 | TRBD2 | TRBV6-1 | CASSSPGLAAPEQFF | TGTGCCAGCAGTTCTCCGGGACTAGCGGCCCCTGAGCAGTTCTTC
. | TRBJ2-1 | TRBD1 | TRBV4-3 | CASSLGQRSYNEQFF | TGCGCCAGCAGCCTGGGACAGAGATCCTACAATGAGCAGTTCTTC
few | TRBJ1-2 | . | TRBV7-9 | CASSLAQGGSYGYTF | TGTGCCAGCAGCTTAGCGCAAGGAGGGAGTTATGGCTACACCTTC
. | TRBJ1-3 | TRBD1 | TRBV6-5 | CASSLQVQGALLPGNTIYF | TGTGCCAGCAGTCTCCAAGTGCAGGGGGCTCTTTTGCCTGGAAACACCATATATTTT
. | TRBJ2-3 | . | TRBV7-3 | CASSLTGSADTQYF | TGTGCCAGCAGCTTAACGGGGTCGGCAGATACGCAGTATTTT
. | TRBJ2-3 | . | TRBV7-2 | CASSRYAGSTDTQYF | TGTGCCAGCAGCCGTTACGCGGGGAGCACAGATACGCAGTATTTT
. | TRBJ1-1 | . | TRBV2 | CVSSRQMNTEAFF | TGTGTCAGCAGCAGACAGATGAACACTGAAGCTTTCTTT
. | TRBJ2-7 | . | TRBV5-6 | CASSITSTGEQYF | TGTGCCAGCAGCATCACGTCTACCGGAGAGCAGTACTTC
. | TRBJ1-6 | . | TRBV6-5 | CASSLRWRNLVNSPLHF | TGTGCCAGCAGTCTGCGGTGGAGGAATCTGGTGAATTCACCCCTCCACTTT
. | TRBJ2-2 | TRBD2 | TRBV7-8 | CASSLPLRGVEAGELFF | TGTGCCAGCAGCTTACCCCTGCGGGGGGTCGAGGCCGGGGAGCTGTTTTTT